This T cell receptor beta chain emerged from a study of molecular identifiers for immune sequencing clone quantification. Study-wide results and caveats: Spiked-in Jurkat TCR RNA corresponding to one cell was reported as detectable against approximately 930,000 naive cells.

Naive CD8 T cells were FACS-sorted by CD8+CD4-CCR7+CD45RA+ markers. Per germline, CDR1 DFQATT and CDR2 SNEGSKA (reference sequence). This CDR3 has 12 amino acids. Notes on this clonotype: Its matching antigen is unknown. A much larger clone lies one base from this, so it may be a read error.

Using its own MiXCR run on the PCR reads, TCRdb lists one record per CDR3 protein. The repertoire includes hundreds of thousands of distinct CDR3 sequences, about 25% of them detected once, and 0.6% to 0.9% sits in the top ten. This chain uses TRBV20-1 with TRBJ2-7, with D possibly being TRBD2 (5 bases). This clonotype originated in a human donor in good health. Some libraries in this study had Jurkat cell RNA spiked in. Source material: naive CD8+ T cells from blood, with Jurkat cell RNA spiked in. Subset described: FACS-sorted CD8+CD4-CCR7+CD45RA+ naive T cells. CDR3 DNA: TGCTGTGCCGGGATATGGGCCTACGAGCAGTACTTC. It specifies CCAGIWAYEQYF.